This TCR beta chain was sequenced for a study of PD-1 blockade in classical Hodgkin lymphoma (TCRdb year 2020). Background for the entire study: Nivolumab dosing was 3 mg/kg intravenously every 2 weeks, continuing until either disease progression or unacceptable toxicity. The study used CyTOF and TCR beta sequencing to define a peripheral blood immune signature of response to PD-1 blockade in classical Hodgkin lymphoma.

The Qiagen DNeasy kit was used to extract genomic DNA from unsorted PBMCs and from the negatively selected CD4+ and CD8+ fractions. TCR beta CDR3 regions were amplified by immunoSEQ multiplex PCR using primers annealing to V and J segments. A synthetic immune receptor repertoire was used to minimize amplification bias, and any residual bias was removed computationally once sequencing was done. Concerning the study's data processing: Repertoire diversity was quantified as the Shannon entropy index using custom Python scripts. Unsorted, CD4+ and CD8+ repertoires were examined separately, except in combined analyses, for which CD4+ and CD8+ sequences were merged in silico. Clonal expansion was defined as at least a 2-fold frequency increase after treatment relative to C1D1, with a pseudocount of 0.5 for undetected baseline clones. Clones with 0 or 1 copy at C1D1 were defined as singleton clones, while clones with 2 or more copies were defined as non-singleton clones. Clones expanded in unsorted samples were annotated as CD4+, CD8+ or unknown by matching protein sequences in sorted samples from the same patient. Wilcoxon tests were applied to paired samples to test diversity changes from C1D1 to C4D1. TCRdb mirrors the immuneACCESS table, restricted to in-frame sequences. Some clones are absent from its copies; in checked studies, under half trace to an unresolved V gene, and the reason for the others is unknown. V and J calls and clone size are those listed in that table; D and trimming were worked out from the DNA. Across this sample there are 95,000 or so clones, with approximately 80% seen only once. The ten largest make up about 12% of the sample.

Here is what the overall study found, with its caveats: The study was restricted to a single clinical trial cohort, and the causes of repertoire differences, possibly disease activity or prior therapy, were left undefined. Trial patients with a complete response had baseline diversity similar to that of newly diagnosed patients, while partial responders and progressors had significantly lower diversity. Baseline TCR diversity was reported as lower in newly diagnosed patients than in healthy donors, and lower still in relapsed/refractory patients. A significant rise by C4D1 was seen in CD4+ but not CD8+ TCR diversity (p=0.0027 vs p=0.16), with the rise being most apparent in complete responders (p=0.02). Lower diversity was observed in patients in whom nivolumab was started less than 1 year after ASCT, and these patients were excluded from later analyses so that confounding by immune reconstitution would be avoided.

Concerning this clone itself: Its recognized antigen is unknown. Per-base qualities were not stored, and no clone one base away is much larger.

Measured from the cysteine to the phenylalanine, the CDR3 is 17 residues long. Only the CDR3 part of the read is kept: 51 bases, read in frame from the first base. Looking up the germline V gene (reference sequence) yields CDR1 SEHNR and CDR2 FQNEAQ. V is shortened by 1 base, J by 8 bases, and the region joining them spans 20 bases. Interpreted using the paper, the time point label stands for: cycle 1 day 1 (C1D1), immediately before nivolumab initiation. All trial patients had relapsed after autologous stem cell transplantation, with cohorts A, B and C differing in prior brentuximab vedotin exposure. A total of approximately 51 patients with relapsed/refractory classical Hodgkin lymphoma made up the trial cohort, and each patient's best overall response was complete response, partial response or progressive disease. In the multi-cohort phase II CheckMate 205 trial, trial patients received single-agent nivolumab. An independent review committee assessed best overall response using the 2007 International Working Group response criteria. Trial PBMCs were obtained immediately prior to nivolumab initiation (C1D1) and on therapy at cycle 2 day 1 and cycle 4 day 1. Peripheral blood was collected in 8 mL Vacutainer Cell Preparation Tubes, from which PBMCs were isolated by centrifugation and then cryopreserved.

The sequenced sample was peripheral blood mononuclear cells (PBMCs), obtained at baseline. The receptor's source is a human donor with classical Hodgkin lymphoma. The rearrangement joined TRBV7-9 to TRBJ1-4, with the D segment identity uncertain. The CDR3 protein is CASSLGAGSPGLEKLFF. The nucleotides read TGTGCCAGCAGCTTAGGTGCGGGGTCCCCTGGTCTGGAAAAACTGTTTTTT. With the portions outside the CDR3 filled from the reference TRBV7-9 and TRBJ1-4 genes, the complete variable region becomes DTGVSQNPRHKITKRGQNVTFRCDPISEHNRLYWYRQTLGQGPEFLTYFQNEAQLEKSRLLSDRFSAERPKGSFSTLEIQRTEQGDSAMYLCASSLGAGSPGLEKLFFGSGTQLSVL.